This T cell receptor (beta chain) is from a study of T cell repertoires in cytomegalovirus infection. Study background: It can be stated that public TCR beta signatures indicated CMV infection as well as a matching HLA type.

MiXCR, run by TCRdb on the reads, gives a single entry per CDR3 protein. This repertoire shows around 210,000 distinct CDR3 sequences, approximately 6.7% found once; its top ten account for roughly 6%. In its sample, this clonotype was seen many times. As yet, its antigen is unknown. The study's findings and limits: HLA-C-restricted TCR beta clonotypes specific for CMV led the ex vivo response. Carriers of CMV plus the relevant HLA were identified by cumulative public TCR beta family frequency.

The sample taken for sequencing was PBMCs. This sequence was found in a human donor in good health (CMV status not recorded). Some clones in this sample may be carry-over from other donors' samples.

The CDR3 loop reads CSARDQQWKETQYF. CDR3 in DNA: TGCAGTGCTAGAGATCAGCAGTGGAAAGAGACCCAGTACTTC. The V call is TRBV20-1, the J call TRBJ2-5, with D unclear. Germline loops: CDR1 DFQATT, CDR2 SNEGSKA (reference sequence). V was cut by 0 bases and J by 3 bases, with 11 bases left in between. This CDR3 is 14 amino acids long.